The clone carrying this T cell receptor (beta chain) showed up just a few times. Antigen specificity is unknown. Germline loops: CDR1 SGHRS, CDR2 YFSETQ. Trimming took off 0 bases at V and 9 bases at J, with 13 bases between the two ends. CDR3 length: 15 residues. The data derive from a study of CD8 T cells in ankylosing spondylitis. Study-wide points: Reports say disease-linked clones showed up significantly more in matched ankylosing spondylitis synovial fluid. Disease-linked clones had a CD8+ phenotype and relatively low frequency in peripheral blood. Made up of several highly homologous variants, a TCR beta motif appeared characteristic of ankylosing spondylitis blood. Reactive arthritis synovial fluid and blood previously showed some of these motif variants.

Each CDR3 protein gets one entry after TCRdb re-called the 5' RACE reads with MiXCR. Altogether around 340,000 distinct CDR3 sequences are present, more than 20% being singletons, with the ten largest covering around 13%. The chain carries TRBV5-1 and TRBJ1-6; D is possibly TRBD1 (5 bases). The sample taken for sequencing was blood, either unsorted or a sorted T cell fraction (not recorded which). This TCR was recovered from a male donor with ankylosing spondylitis or in good health (not recorded which). The CDR3 nucleotides read TGCGCCAGCAGCTTGGCTGACAGTGGTACTTCACCCCTCCACTTT. Amino acid sequence: CASSLADSGTSPLHF. The full variable domain, its missing parts supplied by reference TRBV5-1 and TRBJ1-6, is KAGVTQTPRYLIKTRGQQVTLSCSPISGHRSVSWYQQTPGQGLQFLFEYFSETQRNKGNFPGRFSGRQFSNSRSEMNVSTLELGDSALYLCASSLADSGTSPLHFGNGTRLTVT.